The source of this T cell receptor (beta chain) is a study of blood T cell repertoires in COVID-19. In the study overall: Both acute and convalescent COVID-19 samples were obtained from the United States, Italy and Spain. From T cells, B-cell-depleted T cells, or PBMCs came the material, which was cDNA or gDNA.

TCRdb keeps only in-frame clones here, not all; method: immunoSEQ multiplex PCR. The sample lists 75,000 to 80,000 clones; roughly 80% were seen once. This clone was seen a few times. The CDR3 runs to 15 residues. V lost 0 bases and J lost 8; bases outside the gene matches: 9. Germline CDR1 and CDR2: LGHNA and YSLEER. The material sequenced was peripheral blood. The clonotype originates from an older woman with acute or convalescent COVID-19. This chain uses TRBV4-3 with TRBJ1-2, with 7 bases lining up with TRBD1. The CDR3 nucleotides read TGCGCCAGCAGCCAAGAAAGGGGACAGCCTCGGGGCTACACCTTC. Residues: CASSQERGQPRGYTF.